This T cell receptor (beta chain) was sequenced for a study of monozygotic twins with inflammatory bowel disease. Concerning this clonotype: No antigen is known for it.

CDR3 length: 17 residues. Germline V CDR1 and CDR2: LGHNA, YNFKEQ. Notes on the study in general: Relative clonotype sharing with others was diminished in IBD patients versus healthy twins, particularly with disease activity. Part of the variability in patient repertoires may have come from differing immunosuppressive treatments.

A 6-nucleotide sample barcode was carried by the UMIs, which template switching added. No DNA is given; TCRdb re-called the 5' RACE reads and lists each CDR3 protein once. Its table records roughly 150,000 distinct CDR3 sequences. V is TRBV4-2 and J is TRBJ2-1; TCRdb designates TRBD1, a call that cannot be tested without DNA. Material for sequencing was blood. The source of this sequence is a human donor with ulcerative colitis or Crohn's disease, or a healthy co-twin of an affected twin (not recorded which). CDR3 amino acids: CASSQPPTRGSHNEQFF.